The 17 T cell receptor beta chains below come from one sample, sequenced in a study of cytomegalovirus exposure and HLA in healthy donors. The PCR used 60 Vbeta and 13 Jbeta primers. Measured with immunoSEQ multiplex PCR; TCRdb has only the in-frame clones, and not every one. Here the sample spans about 200,000 clones, about 70% being singletons. The sequencing sample was made of PBMCs. The origin of the receptors is a woman in her 30s in good health and CMV-seronegative.

This chain joins TRBV7-9 and TRBJ2-1; 9 positions match TRBD2. CDR1 is SEHNR and CDR2 is FQNEAQ in the germline V gene (reference sequence). V trimming: 3 bases; J trimming: 8 bases; junction bases outside the gene matches: 11. The CDR3 has 16 residues. Here the CDR3 reads CASSLGTTGLAHEQFF. The CDR3 coding sequence is TGTGCCAGCAGCTTGGGAACGACGGGACTAGCCCATGAGCAGTTCTTC.

CDR3 amino acids: CASSPNWGDYEQYF. In nucleotides, the CDR3 is TGTGCCAGCAGCCCCAATTGGGGGGACTACGAGCAGTACTTC. The V gene is TRBV7-6, the J gene TRBJ2-7; a weak D match, TRBD2 (6 bases). V lost 5 bases and J lost 3, with 14 bases in between. Germline CDR1 is SGHVS and CDR2 is FNYEAQ. This CDR3 contains 14 residues.

The chain uses TRBV6-5 and TRBJ1-4; D remains unclear. The CDR3 has 14 residues. Germline-derived CDR1 and CDR2 are MNHEY and SVGAGI. The V end lost 8 bases, the J end lost 8 bases, and 18 bases lay between the germline ends. The CDR3 DNA sequence: TGTGCCAGCTCCCCGGGAAGGGTGCGGGAAAAACTGTTTTTT. Amino acid sequence: CASSPGRVREKLFF.

The chain is built from TRBV11-2 and TRBJ2-7; 14 bases line up with TRBD2. Germline CDR1 reads SGHAT; CDR2 reads FQNNGV. The V gene end was trimmed by 5 bases and the J gene end by 0 bases; junction bases not matched to a gene: 6. The CDR3 length is 17 residues. CDR3 region: CASSTGLAGGFSYEQYF. The CDR3 DNA follows: TGTGCCAGCAGCACAGGACTAGCGGGAGGCTTCTCCTACGAGCAGTACTTC.

This chain joins TRBV6-5 and TRBJ2-7, with 11 nucleotides matching TRBD2. CDR1 is MNHEY and CDR2 is SVGAGI in the germline V gene. The V segment lost 6 bases and the J segment 2 bases; nucleotides outside the gene matches: 6. This CDR3 region has 15 residues. CDR3 amino acids: CASSLRLAGPYEQYF. CDR3 nucleotides: TGTGCCAGCAGCTTAAGACTAGCGGGACCCTACGAGCAGTACTTC.

The chain employs TRBV6-5 and TRBJ2-2; a possible D gene is TRBD2 (6 bases). V lost 4 bases and J 6 bases, leaving 12 bases between the germline ends. The CDR3 has 14 residues. In germline, CDR1 is MNHEY, CDR2 SVGAGI. The CDR3 protein is CASSFLGEAGELFF. The CDR3 coding sequence is TGTGCCAGCAGTTTTCTGGGGGAGGCCGGGGAGCTGTTTTTT.

The chain employs TRBV5-6 and TRBJ2-2, with 8 positions matching TRBD1. Germline assignment: CDR1 SGHDT and CDR2 YYEEEE. This CDR3 is built from 13 residues. The junction had 2 bases not matched to a gene; V was cut back by 1 base and J by 9 bases. In nucleotides, the CDR3 is TGTGCCAGCAGCTTGCAGGGGGCGAGGGAGCTGTTTTTT. It encodes CASSLQGARELFF.

The chain combines TRBV6-1 with TRBJ2-7; possibly TRBD2 for D (6 bases). Trimming left V 2 bases short and J 3 bases short, with 14 bases between. This CDR3 contains 15 residues. The V gene's germline CDR1 is MNHNS and CDR2 SASEGT. This CDR3 reads CASSENYSGYYEQYF. CDR3 nucleotides: TGTGCCAGCAGTGAAAATTACAGCGGGTACTACGAGCAGTACTTC.

This chain joins TRBV5-1 and TRBJ1-2, with 7 nucleotides matching TRBD1. CDR1 SGHRS and CDR2 YFSETQ come from the germline V gene. This CDR3 contains 17 residues. V gave up 4 bases and J gave up 2 bases; unmatched junction bases: 14. The CDR3 loop is CASSSTPAGQNNYGYTF. The CDR3 coding sequence is TGCGCCAGCAGCAGTACACCCGCGGGACAGAACAACTATGGCTACACCTTC. Together with reference TRBV5-1 and TRBJ1-2, the CDR3 gives the full variable domain: KAGVTQTPRYLIKTRGQQVTLSCSPISGHRSVSWYQQTPGQGLQFLFEYFSETQRNKGNFPGRFSGRQFSNSRSEMNVSTLELGDSALYLCASSSTPAGQNNYGYTFGSGTRLTVV.

J is TRBJ2-2 and V is TRBV13; D is uncertain. Deletions cut 3 bases from V and 4 bases from J, with 15 bases between. CDR1 and CDR2 (germline): PRHDT, FYEKMQ (reference sequence). The CDR3 runs 16 residues. CDR3 residues: CASSFGSGKATGELFF. The CDR3 coding sequence is TGTGCCAGCAGCTTTGGTTCAGGAAAGGCCACCGGGGAGCTGTTTTTT.

The chain employs TRBV6-6 and TRBJ2-7; 8 bases match TRBD1. Per the germline V gene, CDR1 is MNHNY and CDR2 is SVGAGI (reference sequence). The junction had 9 bases not matched to a gene; V was cut back by 5 bases and J by 0 bases. The CDR3 is made up of 16 amino acids. Here the CDR3 DNA reads TGTGCCAGCAGTCAAACCCGGGACAGGTTCTCCTACGAGCAGTACTTC. Encoded protein: CASSQTRDRFSYEQYF.

The V call is TRBV7-9, the J call TRBJ2-3; possibly TRBD1 for D (5 bases). Germline assignment: CDR1 SEHNR and CDR2 FQNEAQ (reference sequence). Trimming removed 5 bases at V and 0 bases at J, with 12 bases between. The CDR3 has 15 residues. Written as DNA, the CDR3 is TGTGCCAGCAGCCACAGGACAACCAGCACAGATACGCAGTATTTT. It translates to CASSHRTTSTDTQYF. Complete variable domain (other parts from reference TRBV7-9 and TRBJ2-3): DTGVSQNPRHKITKRGQNVTFRCDPISEHNRLYWYRQTLGQGPEFLTYFQNEAQLEKSRLLSDRFSAERPKGSFSTLEIQRTEQGDSAMYLCASSHRTTSTDTQYFGPGTRLTVL.

This chain connects TRBV4-2 to TRBJ2-1; 12 nucleotides line up with TRBD2. The CDR3 is 18 amino acids. The germline V gene has CDR1 LGHNA and CDR2 YNFKEQ. V lost 0 bases and J lost 2; bases outside the gene matches: 5. CDR3 in DNA: TGTGCCAGCAGCCAAGATATGGGACTAGCGGGTACCTACAATGAGCAGTTCTTC. It encodes CASSQDMGLAGTYNEQFF.

The genes are TRBV19 and TRBJ2-7; tentative D call: TRBD2 (6 bases). Germline V gene data show CDR1 as LNHDA and CDR2 as SQIVND (reference sequence). V lost 4 bases and J 2 bases, leaving 15 bases between the germline ends. The length of the CDR3 is 15 residues. CDR3 region: CASSTVGGPPYEQYF. The DNA of the CDR3 is TGTGCCAGTAGTACGGTGGGGGGACCCCCCTACGAGCAGTACTTC.

J is TRBJ2-1 and V is TRBV5-6; 11 nucleotides line up with TRBD2. Germline CDR1 is SGHDT and CDR2 is YYEEEE. The junction had 6 bases not matched to a gene; V was cut back by 4 bases and J by 6 bases. The CDR3 totals 15 residues. Here the CDR3 reads CASSTGLAGLNEQFF. In nucleotides, the CDR3 is TGTGCCAGCAGCACTGGACTAGCGGGCCTCAATGAGCAGTTCTTC.

This clone was picked up a small number of times. The V and J genes are TRBV6-1 and TRBJ2-7; perhaps TRBD1 as D (6 bases). Deletions cut 10 bases from V and 1 base from J, with 14 bases between. The CDR3 spans 13 residues. CDR1 and CDR2 (germline): MNHNS, SASEGT. CDR3 sequence reads: CATRVGASYEQYF. CDR3 sequence (DNA): TGTGCCACACGGGTGGGGGCGTCCTACGAGCAGTACTTC.

The chain employs TRBV30 and TRBJ2-5; a weak D match, TRBD2 (6 bases). CDR3 length: 13 amino acids. Trimming removed 1 base at V and 5 bases at J, with 11 bases between. From germline, CDR1 is GTSNPN and CDR2 SVGIG (reference sequence). Written as DNA, the CDR3 is TGTGCCTGGAGTGGGGATCGGGGGGAGACCCAGTACTTC. Translation: CAWSGDRGETQYF.